The 9 T cell receptor beta chains below were found in one sample sequenced in a study of T cell repertoires in cytomegalovirus infection. TCRdb redid the calling of the reads with MiXCR, one entry per CDR3 protein. The profile shows about 920,000 distinct CDR3 sequences, 30% to 40% of them singletons. These receptors have no identified antigens. The specimen comprised cultured CD8+ T cells from PBMCs, sampled from culture after CMV antigen stimulation. The origin of the receptors is a human donor in good health (CMV status not recorded). Some clones in this sample may be carry-over from other donors' samples.

Comment on this clonotype: The CDR3 does not close with the conserved phenylalanine or tryptophan, likely indicating a read error. CDR3 sequence reads: CASSPPGQGRRNTEAFS. The CDR3 coding sequence is TGTGCCAGCAGCCCCCCGGGACAGGGGCGCCGGAACACTGAAGCTTTCTCT. V gene TRBV7-9 combines with J gene TRBJ1-1; TRBD1 agrees at 10 bases. CDR1 and CDR2 from the germline V gene are SEHNR and FQNEAQ (reference sequence). After removal of 5 bases from V and 1 base from J, the junction contained 10 bases not matched to a gene. The CDR3 is 17 residues long.

The chain uses TRBV5-1 and TRBJ1-6; possibly TRBD1 for D (5 bases). V was shortened by 3 bases and J by 0 bases, with 7 bases between the two germline ends. Germline V gene data show CDR1 as SGHRS and CDR2 as YFSETQ. The CDR3 runs 15 residues. CDR3 amino acids: CASSSDSSYNSPLHF. The DNA of the CDR3 is TGCGCCAGCAGCTCCGACAGCTCCTATAATTCACCCCTCCACTTT. Variable domain in full (rest from reference TRBV5-1 and TRBJ1-6): KAGVTQTPRYLIKTRGQQVTLSCSPISGHRSVSWYQQTPGQGLQFLFEYFSETQRNKGNFPGRFSGRQFSNSRSEMNVSTLELGDSALYLCASSSDSSYNSPLHFGNGTRLTVT.

This clonotype was detected only once. The chain carries TRBV27 and TRBJ1-6; a possible D gene is TRBD1 (5 bases). V was shortened by 3 bases and J by 7 bases, with 10 bases between the two germline ends. This CDR3 region has 14 residues. Germline lookup yields CDR1 MNHEY and CDR2 SMNVEV (reference sequence). DNA for the CDR3: TGTGCCAGCAGTTTTGACAGACTAAATTCACCCCTCCACTTT. Translated: CASSFDRLNSPLHF.

V usage is TRBV11-3 and J usage is TRBJ2-7; a possible D gene is TRBD1 (6 bases). Germline V gene lookup returns CDR1 SGHNT and CDR2 YENEEA. There are 17 residues in the CDR3. Trimming left V 4 bases short and J 4 bases short, with 23 bases between. In DNA, the CDR3 is TGTGCCAGCAGCTCGTTTATTCGGGACATACAAGAGTACGAGCAGTACGTC. Translation gives CASSSFIRDIQEYEQYV.

This clonotype appeared many times. V gene TRBV7-6 combines with J gene TRBJ2-2, with 9 positions matching TRBD1. V lost 2 bases to trimming and J lost 4 bases; unmatched junction nucleotides: 11. The CDR3 has 18 residues. Looked up from germline, CDR1 is SGHVS and CDR2 is FNYEAQ. The CDR3 spells CASSLRVGDRVSTGELFF. CDR3 nucleotide sequence: TGTGCCAGCAGCTTACGGGTCGGGGACAGGGTGAGCACCGGGGAGCTGTTTTTT.

This clonotype has more than one count but fewer than ten. The chain joins TRBV10-3 to TRBJ1-2; D unclear. Germline lookup yields CDR1 ENHRY and CDR2 SYGVKD. This CDR3 is 13 amino acids long. The V end lost 7 bases, the J end lost 2 bases, and 11 bases lay between the germline ends. The CDR3: CAITPGGNYGYTF. The CDR3 DNA sequence: TGTGCCATCACCCCTGGCGGAAACTATGGCTACACCTTC.

This clonotype was recorded at least ten times. The chain has TRBV7-2 and TRBJ2-7; D is possibly TRBD1 (7 bases). The germline gives CDR1 SGHTA, CDR2 FQGNSA. Trimming removed 5 bases from V and 3 bases from J, with 17 bases in between. The CDR3 sequence is 15 residues long. The DNA of the CDR3 is TGTGCCAGCAGCCAGGGGGGTTCGCTTCTCTACGAGCAGTACGTC. This gives the protein CASSQGGSLLYEQYV.

This sequence joins TRBV6-8 and TRBJ1-2, with 8 positions matching TRBD1. There are 13 residues in the CDR3. CDR1 is MNHGY and CDR2 is SAAAGT in the germline V gene. V trimming: 1 base; J trimming: 10 bases; junction bases outside the gene matches: 5. CDR3 bases: TGTGCCAGCAGTTACTACCAGGGGGCTGTCTACACCTTC. Translated: CASSYYQGAVYTF.

The DNA of the CDR3 is TGTGCCAGCAGTTTATCATCCCAGACAGGGGCCTCCTACAATGAGCAGTTCTTC. Translating it yields CASSLSSQTGASYNEQFF. The V gene is TRBV27, the J gene TRBJ2-1; 8 bases agree with TRBD1. The junction had 7 bases not matched to a gene; V was cut back by 0 bases and J by 0 bases. Germline assignment: CDR1 MNHEY and CDR2 SMNVEV (reference sequence). The CDR3 spans 18 residues.